The 2 T cell receptor beta chains given below trace back to one sample, sequenced in a study of T cell repertoires in cytomegalovirus infection. No antigen has been identified for these receptors. TCRdb reprocessed the reads with MiXCR, giving one entry per CDR3 protein. This repertoire shows 250,000 to 400,000 distinct CDR3 sequences, just under 25% found once; its top ten account for about an eighth. Sequenced material: cultured PBMCs, taken from culture after CMV antigen stimulation. The source of these receptors is a human donor in good health (CMV status not recorded). Some clones in this sample may be carry-over from other donors' samples.

This clonotype was seen only a few times. The rearrangement links TRBV20-1 to TRBJ1-5; D remains ambiguous. Looked up from germline, CDR1 is DFQATT and CDR2 is SNEGSKA (reference sequence). V was pared by 3 bases and J by 6 bases, with 9 bases between. The CDR3 runs 12 residues. As DNA, the CDR3 is TGCAGTGCTAGCGGTCAGACTCAGCCCCAGCATTTT. It encodes CSASGQTQPQHF.

The rearrangement uses TRBV6-2 or TRBV6-3 and TRBJ2-7; D gene uncertain. Germline V lookup: CDR1 MNHEY, CDR2 SVGEGT. Between the trimmed V and J ends, which lost 6 bases and 3 bases, there was a span of 9 bases. This CDR3 region has 12 residues. CDR3 residues: CASSQARYEQYF. In DNA, the CDR3 is TGTGCCAGCAGCCAAGCACGCTACGAGCAGTACTTC.